Here is one TCR beta chain with its context. No antigen is known for it. From germline, CDR1 is SGHTA and CDR2 FQGTGA. The length of the CDR3 is 13 residues. The V and J ends lost 5 bases and 5 bases respectively, with 10 bases between them. The method was immunoSEQ multiplex PCR; TCRdb's version includes in-frame clones alone and lacks a portion of them. Counted here are 95,000 to 130,000 clones, 85% to 95% occurring once; the ten biggest clones make up more than 2.5%. This entry comes from a study of T cell responses to AZD1222 COVID-19 vaccine. Turning to the study itself: Researchers grouped second doses given at about 4 or about 12 weeks into one pool.

Points from the study as a whole: Just a handful of AZD1222 recipients tested seropositive at baseline. Increases in Spike-specific TCR breadth and depth were seen after two AZD1222 doses. Scientists sampled the repertoires only once the peak T cell response had passed.

The chain uses TRBV7-3 and TRBJ2-1; D is possibly TRBD2 (5 bases). This sequence originates from an adult in good health. This sample comprised peripheral blood, obtained on day 0 of AZD1222 vaccination. The CDR3 nucleotides are TGTGCCAGCAGCCCCGTACTAGACAATGAGCAGTTCTTC. Its translation is CASSPVLDNEQFF.